The sequence of this T cell receptor (beta chain) was determined in a study of blood T cells in healthy people across ages. A remark on this clonotype: Its antigen is undetermined.

J was trimmed by 3 bases and V by 4 bases; bases with no gene match: 9. CDR3 length equals 15 residues. Germline CDR1 is MGHRA and CDR2 is YSYEKL. Findings of the study overall: Older age went with lower TCR beta diversity per million T cells, in a roughly linear way.

A sample-barcoded 5' primer and a J-beta primer mix were used in a second PCR of about 7 to 12 cycles. TCRdb itself ran the 5' RACE reads through MiXCR, one entry per CDR3 protein. Here the sample spans roughly 800,000 distinct CDR3 sequences, approximately 25% being singletons. The data also belong to a second study, concerning T cells of mothers and their children. That report notes: Normalized overlap was always slightly, never significantly, higher in related than unrelated mother-child pairs.

The sequenced material came from blood. This clonotype originated in a boy aged 10-17 years in good health. The V call is TRBV4-1, the J call TRBJ2-7, with 7 nucleotides matching TRBD2. The CDR3 coding sequence is TGCGCCAGCAGCCTACTAGCGCCTGGGTTCTACGAGCAGTACTTC. Its translation is CASSLLAPGFYEQYF.